The 26 T cell receptor beta chains reported below all come from one sample, sequenced in a study of cytomegalovirus exposure and HLA in healthy donors. This PCR relied on a set of 60 Vbeta primers and 13 Jbeta primers. Only in-frame clones appear in the TCRdb table, and some are missing; sequencing was by immunoSEQ multiplex PCR. The sample consists of approximately 95,000 clones, under 85% of them appearing once. The sequencing input was PBMCs. These receptors were collected from a woman between 40 and 55 years old in good health and CMV-seropositive.

The V gene is TRBV7-6, the J gene TRBJ2-2; 7 bases are shared with TRBD2. This CDR3 is built from 17 residues. Germline V lookup: CDR1 SGHVS, CDR2 FNYEAQ. Trimming removed 4 bases from V and 6 bases from J; junction bases left unmatched: 14. The CDR3 DNA reads TGTGCCAGCAGCTCAGGCGCTCGGGAGGTAATCCCCGGGGAGCTGTTTTTT. Its protein is CASSSGAREVIPGELFF.

The chain employs TRBV19 and TRBJ1-5, with 9 bases lining up with TRBD1. This CDR3 has 13 residues. Germline CDR1 is LNHDA and CDR2 is SQIVND (reference sequence). The trim removed 9 bases at V and 4 bases at J, leaving 4 bases unmatched. CDR3 residues: CASRDRENQPQHF. The CDR3 DNA follows: TGTGCCAGCCGGGACAGGGAAAATCAGCCCCAGCATTTT.

This clone was seen a single time. DNA for the CDR3: TGTGCCAGCAGCCGGAAGGGACAGCTCCAAGAGACCCAGTACTTC. Translating gives CASSRKGQLQETQYF. The chain combines TRBV5-8 with TRBJ2-5; 7 positions match TRBD1. V trimming: 4 bases; J trimming: 1 base; junction bases outside the gene matches: 7. This CDR3 contains 15 residues. Germline CDR1 and CDR2: SGHTS and YDEGEE.

The genes are TRBV30 and TRBJ1-2; 8 bases map to TRBD1. The junction had 5 bases not matched to a gene; V was cut back by 7 bases and J by 4 bases. Per germline, CDR1 GTSNPN and CDR2 SVGIG (reference sequence). The CDR3 is 12 residues long. The CDR3 spells CASDRDFYGYTF. Here the CDR3 DNA reads TGTGCCTCGGACAGGGACTTCTATGGCTACACCTTC.

The chain carries TRBV2 and TRBJ2-7, with 8 nucleotides matching TRBD2. CDR3 length equals 13 residues. Germline values: CDR1 SNHLY, CDR2 FYNNEI. J gave up 6 bases and V 4 bases, and 5 bases lay outside the gene matches. CDR3 DNA sequence: TGTGCCAGCAGTGCCAGCGGGAGTCGCGAGCAGTACTTC. Amino acid sequence: CASSASGSREQYF.

The chain has TRBV5-1 and TRBJ1-5, with TRBD1 identical over 9 bases. The length of the CDR3 is 16 residues. Germline assignment: CDR1 SGHRS and CDR2 YFSETQ. V lost 0 bases, J lost 2 bases, and 3 bases stayed unmatched. The CDR3 nucleotides read TGCGCCAGCAGCTTGGAGGGACAGGGAGGCAATCAGCCCCAGCATTTT. Residues: CASSLEGQGGNQPQHF.

This chain links TRBV20-1 with TRBJ2-7, with 7 positions matching TRBD2. Germline V gives CDR1 DFQATT, CDR2 SNEGSKA (reference sequence). The ends lost 3 bases at V and 7 bases at J; junction bases unmatched: 3. This CDR3 has 11 amino acids. The CDR3 region has the DNA TGCAGTGCTAGCGCTAGCGGAGAGCAGTACTTC. Amino acid sequence: CSASASGEQYF.

The chain employs TRBV5-1 and TRBJ2-7, with D maybe TRBD2 (6 bases). This CDR3 has 18 residues. Per germline, CDR1 SGHRS and CDR2 YFSETQ. Deletions cut 5 bases from V and 0 bases from J, with 24 bases between. The CDR3 here is CASSFTVRWDSYSYEQYF. The CDR3 DNA follows: TGCGCCAGCAGTTTTACGGTTCGATGGGACTCTTACTCCTACGAGCAGTACTTC.

The V and J genes are TRBV2 and TRBJ2-3; 13 bases match TRBD2. Germline V gives CDR1 SNHLY, CDR2 FYNNEI. Losses at the gene ends were 9 bases for V and 4 bases for J; bases not matched to a gene: 7. This CDR3 is built from 15 residues. The CDR3, as DNA: TGTGCCAGTTTAAAACTAGCGGGAGGGCCAGATACGCAGTATTTT. This gives the protein CASLKLAGGPDTQYF.

J is TRBJ2-3 and V is TRBV20-1; D not certain. CDR1 and CDR2 from the germline V gene are DFQATT and SNEGSKA (reference sequence). The CDR3 totals 11 residues. With 0 bases removed from V and 5 bases from J, the gap between germline ends came to 3 bases. DNA for the CDR3: TGCAGTGCTAGAGATCTAGATACGCAGTATTTT. This codes for CSARDLDTQYF.

This chain uses TRBV11-2 with TRBJ2-3; TRBD2 matches 9 bases. Germline CDR1 and CDR2: SGHAT and FQNNGV. The V segment lost 1 base and the J segment 4 bases; nucleotides outside the gene matches: 6. The CDR3 loop spans 16 amino acids. This CDR3 reads CASSLVAGGPADTQYF. DNA for the CDR3: TGTGCCAGCAGCTTAGTTGCGGGAGGGCCCGCAGATACGCAGTATTTT.

In this sample, this clone turned up a few times. V gene TRBV5-4 combines with J gene TRBJ2-1; D uncertain. Trimming removed 3 bases from V and 7 bases from J, with 8 bases in between. The germline gives CDR1 SGHNT, CDR2 YYREEE (reference sequence). This CDR3 has 12 amino acids. The CDR3 nucleotides read TGTGCCAGCAGCTCCGCGTCGAATGAGCAGTTCTTC. This gives the protein CASSSASNEQFF.

The CDR3 loop is CAISGGTISYEQYF. The CDR3 DNA reads TGTGCCATCAGTGGTGGCACCATCTCCTACGAGCAGTACTTC. The chain joins TRBV10-3 to TRBJ2-7; D is ambiguous. Germline V CDR1 and CDR2: ENHRY, SYGVKD. This CDR3 is 14 amino acids long. V was trimmed by 4 bases and J by 0 bases, leaving 10 bases between them.

The chain carries TRBV7-9 and TRBJ2-1; 7 bases align to TRBD2. From germline, CDR1 is SEHNR and CDR2 FQNEAQ (reference sequence). V lost 3 bases and J lost 6; bases outside the gene matches: 8. The CDR3 spans 15 residues. The CDR3 loop reads CASSLVGGPLNEQFF. Written as DNA, the CDR3 is TGTGCCAGCAGCTTGGTGGGAGGGCCCCTCAATGAGCAGTTCTTC.

This clone was picked up a small number of times. This chain uses TRBV19 with TRBJ1-5; weak D call: TRBD1 (5 bases). V was clipped by 11 bases and J by 2 bases, with 16 bases between them. This CDR3 is 14 amino acids long. Germline lookup yields CDR1 LNHDA and CDR2 SQIVND (reference sequence). DNA for the CDR3: TGTGCCCCCGCGATAGGGGCGGGCAATCAGCCCCAGCATTTT. Residues: CAPAIGAGNQPQHF.

V and J are TRBV7-2 and TRBJ2-7; 11 bases line up with TRBD2. This CDR3 spans 14 amino acids. V gave up 5 bases and J gave up 5 bases; unmatched junction bases: 5. Germline values: CDR1 SGHTA, CDR2 FQGNSA. The CDR3: CASSTTSGSHEQYF. CDR3 DNA sequence: TGTGCCAGCAGCACCACTAGCGGGAGCCACGAGCAGTACTTC. The full variable domain, rest sourced from reference TRBV7-2 and TRBJ2-7, is GAGVSQSPSNKVTEKGKDVELRCDPISGHTALYWYRQSLGQGLEFLIYFQGNSAPDKSGLPSDRFSAERTGGSVSTLTIQRTQQEDSAVYLCASSTTSGSHEQYFGPGTRLTVT.

The rearrangement uses TRBV27 and TRBJ1-2; 7 bases map to TRBD1. Trimming cost V 3 bases and J 1 base; bases outside gene matches: 5. This CDR3 comprises 15 residues. Germline CDR1 MNHEY, CDR2 SMNVEV (reference sequence). CDR3 coding DNA: TGTGCCAGCAGTTTTGGTCGGGACAGTAACTATGGCTACACCTTC. This sequence encodes CASSFGRDSNYGYTF.

The rearrangement links TRBV5-1 to TRBJ2-5, with 8 bases that match TRBD1. The germline CDR1 and CDR2 sequences are SGHRS and YFSETQ. V shed 4 bases, J shed 0 bases, and the junction held 2 bases outside the gene matches. CDR3 length: 14 amino acids. CDR3 amino acids: CASSTGQDQETQYF. In nucleotides, the CDR3 is TGCGCCAGCAGCACGGGACAGGACCAAGAGACCCAGTACTTC.

This clone turned up a few times. The V gene is TRBV11-3, the J gene TRBJ2-7, with 11 positions matching TRBD2. This CDR3 is built from 17 residues. The J segment lost 2 bases and the V segment lost 4 bases, leaving 10 bases of the junction unmatched. CDR1 and CDR2 (germline): SGHNT, YENEEA. The CDR3 DNA sequence: TGTGCCAGCAGCTACCACACCACTAGCGGGAGACCCTACGAGCAGTACTTC. This encodes CASSYHTTSGRPYEQYF.

J is TRBJ2-3 and V is TRBV27; tentatively, D is TRBD2 (9 bases). V lost 6 bases and J lost 1, with 14 bases in between. Germline loops: CDR1 MNHEY, CDR2 SMNVEV (reference sequence). The CDR3 is made up of 15 amino acids. The CDR3 nucleotides read TGTGCCAGCAGGCTAGCGGGACAGGGCACAGATACGCAGTATTTT. It specifies CASRLAGQGTDTQYF.

The V gene is TRBV6-5, the J gene TRBJ2-1; possible D gene TRBD2, 5 bases. This CDR3 is built from 15 residues. CDR1 and CDR2 from the germline V gene are MNHEY and SVGAGI. Trimming stripped 5 bases from V and 0 bases from J, with 11 bases between. CDR3 DNA: TGTGCCAGCAGTGGTAGCGATAGCTCCTACAATGAGCAGTTCTTC. Protein: CASSGSDSSYNEQFF.

This CDR3 is CASSQPLRLAGGYTQYF. In DNA form, the CDR3 reads TGCGCCAGCAGCCAACCCCTCAGACTAGCGGGAGGATATACGCAGTATTTT. This sequence joins TRBV4-1 and TRBJ2-3, with TRBD2 matching 13 bases. The trim removed 2 bases at V and 7 bases at J, leaving 9 bases unmatched. This CDR3 is built from 17 residues. In germline, CDR1 is MGHRA, CDR2 YSYEKL.

V and J are TRBV11-2 and TRBJ2-1; D unresolved. Germline-derived CDR1 and CDR2 are SGHAT and FQNNGV. This CDR3 region has 12 residues. V lost 7 bases and J 0 bases, leaving 4 bases between the germline ends. The CDR3: CASTSSYNEQFF. The CDR3 region has the DNA TGTGCCAGCACTAGCTCCTACAATGAGCAGTTCTTC.

V usage is TRBV25-1 and J usage is TRBJ2-7; D might be TRBD1 (6 bases). Germline CDR1 MGHDK, CDR2 SYGVNS. V lost 1 base and J 0 bases, leaving 7 bases between the germline ends. The length of the CDR3 is 14 residues. The CDR3 DNA reads TGTGCCAGCAGTGAATTGGGGGCCTCCTACGAGCAGTACTTC. Translation: CASSELGASYEQYF.

In this sample, this clone turned up a few times. The V and J genes are TRBV18 and TRBJ1-5; D uncertain. Per the germline V gene, CDR1 is KGHSH and CDR2 is LQKENI. CDR3 length equals 16 residues. V gave up 5 bases and J gave up 4 bases, with 18 bases separating them. The CDR3 DNA reads as TGTGCCAGCTCATCGACCAGAGGCGGAACAAATCAGCCCCAGCATTTT. It yields the protein CASSSTRGGTNQPQHF.

V gene TRBV29-1 combines with J gene TRBJ2-2, with 7 bases matching TRBD1. The CDR3 runs to 17 residues. Germline V gene data show CDR1 as SQVTM and CDR2 as ANQGSEA. The trim removed 0 bases at V and 0 bases at J, leaving 7 bases unmatched. CDR3 nucleotide sequence: TGCAGCGTTGAAGACCCGAGACAGGGCGCGAACACCGGGGAGCTGTTTTTT. Its translation: CSVEDPRQGANTGELFF.